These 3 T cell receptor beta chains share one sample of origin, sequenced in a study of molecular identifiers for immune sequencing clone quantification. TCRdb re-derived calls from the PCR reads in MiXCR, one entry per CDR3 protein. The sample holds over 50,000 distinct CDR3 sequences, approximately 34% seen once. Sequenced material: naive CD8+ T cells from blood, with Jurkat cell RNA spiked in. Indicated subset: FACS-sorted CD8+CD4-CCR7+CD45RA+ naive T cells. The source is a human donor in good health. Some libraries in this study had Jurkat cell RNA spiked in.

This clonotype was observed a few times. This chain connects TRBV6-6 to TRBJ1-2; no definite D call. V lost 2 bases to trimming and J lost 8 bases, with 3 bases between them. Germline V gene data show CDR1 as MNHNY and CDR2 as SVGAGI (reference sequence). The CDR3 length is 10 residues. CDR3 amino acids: CASSYGGYTF. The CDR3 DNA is TGTGCCAGCAGTTACGGCGGCTACACCTTC.

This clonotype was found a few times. The CDR3 DNA reads TGTGCCAGCAGTCCCACAGGGGGCGAAGCCGGGGAGCTGTTTTTT. It is translated as CASSPTGGEAGELFF. The chain has TRBV28 and TRBJ2-2, with 9 bases aligning to TRBD1. With V trimmed by 5 bases and J by 6 bases, 7 bases remained unmatched. The CDR3 is 15 residues long. Germline CDR1 and CDR2: MDHEN and SYDVKM.

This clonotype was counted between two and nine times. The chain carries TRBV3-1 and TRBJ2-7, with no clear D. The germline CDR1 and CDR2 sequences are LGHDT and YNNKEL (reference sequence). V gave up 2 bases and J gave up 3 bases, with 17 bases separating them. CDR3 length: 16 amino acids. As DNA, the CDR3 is TGTGCCAGCAGCCAACCCCGGACGGGCCGAGGCTACGAGCAGTACTTC. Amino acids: CASSQPRTGRGYEQYF.